The sequence of this T cell receptor beta chain was determined in a study of T cell repertoires in cytomegalovirus infection. At the level of the study: It was recently identified HLA-C-restricted and well-studied HLA-B-restricted CMV epitopes that the study used. Indications came from public TCR beta signatures; they pointed to CMV infection and to a matching HLA type.

In its sample, this clonotype was seen a few times. Its matching antigen is unknown. Via MiXCR, TCRdb re-called the reads, giving one row per CDR3 protein. The table includes roughly 920,000 distinct CDR3 sequences, about 33% detected once. General observations from the study: HLA-C-restricted, CMV-specific TCR beta clonotypes were dominant ex vivo. The cumulative frequency of public TCR beta families identified carriers of CMV plus the relevant HLA.

J lost 0 bases, V lost 4 bases, and 8 bases had no gene match. The germline CDR1 and CDR2 sequences are SEHNR and FQNEAQ (reference sequence). There are 16 residues in the CDR3. The gene calls are TRBV7-9 and TRBJ1-2; 7 bases line up with TRBD1. The source is a human donor in good health (CMV status not recorded). Some clones in this sample may be carry-over from other donors' samples. The source material was cultured CD8+ T cells from PBMCs, sampled from culture after CMV antigen stimulation. The CDR3 region has the DNA TGTGCCAGCAGCTCCACCCGGGACAGAGCTAACTATGGCTACACCTTC. Protein product: CASSSTRDRANYGYTF.